These 21 T cell receptor beta chains originate from one sample sequenced in a study of radiation and T cells in renal cell carcinoma (dated by TCRdb to 2020 to 2021). Library preparation employed the immunoSEQ multiplex PCR assay. TCRdb carries this immuneACCESS record with in-frame sequences only. Its versions omit some clonotypes, under half of them owing to an unresolved V gene in the studies checked, with the rest unexplained. This sample is represented by some 50,000 clones; 80% of them were singletons. About 30% of the sample is held by the ten biggest clonotypes. The sample's time point label, in plain terms: blood 2 weeks post-SBRT. The treatment or condition label corresponds to: 15 Gy SBRT to primary tumor, nephrectomy 4 weeks later. Specimen: blood, collected from a patient whose treatment included radiotherapy and nephrectomy. These receptors were taken from a woman between 65 and 79 years old with renal cell carcinoma.

The chain is built from TRBV30 and TRBJ1-4; 8 bases match TRBD1. The V segment lost 3 bases and the J segment 8 bases; nucleotides outside the gene matches: 8. The CDR3 covers 14 residues. CDR1 is GTSNPN and CDR2 is SVGIG in the germline V gene (reference sequence). The CDR3 bases are TGTGCCTGGAGCCGGGGCAGGGGGCGAGAAAAACTGTTTTTT. This encodes CAWSRGRGREKLFF.

The chain has TRBV30 and TRBJ2-1; the D is unclear. Trimming took 0 bases from V and 0 from J, leaving 9 bases between them. The CDR3 extends over 15 amino acids. Per the germline V gene, CDR1 is GTSNPN and CDR2 is SVGIG (reference sequence). CDR3 in DNA: TGTGCCTGGAGTGTAAAGCGTAGCTCCTACAATGAGCAGTTCTTC. This codes for CAWSVKRSSYNEQFF.

This chain uses TRBV10-3 with TRBJ1-5; 10 bases line up with TRBD1. The CDR3 contains 18 residues. With V trimmed by 3 bases and J by 0 bases, 8 bases remained unmatched. Germline V lookup: CDR1 ENHRY, CDR2 SYGVKD. The CDR3 nucleotides are TGTGCCATCAGTGACCAACGACAGGGGGCCTATAGCAATCAGCCCCAGCATTTT. Amino acids: CAISDQRQGAYSNQPQHF.

The CDR3 sequence: CASSYSLNYGYTF. The CDR3 region has the DNA TGTGCCAGCAGTTACTCACTGAACTATGGCTACACCTTC. J is TRBJ1-2 and V is TRBV6-6, with unresolved D. V shed 0 bases and J shed 2 bases, with 4 bases lying between them. This CDR3 contains 13 residues. Germline V gene lookup returns CDR1 MNHNY and CDR2 SVGAGI (reference sequence).

This clone was detected a few times. V is TRBV12-1 and J is TRBJ1-5; the table assigns TRBD1, which was not confirmed against the DNA. TRBV12-1 is deemed a pseudogene. The CDR3 consists of 14 residues. The chain's CDR3 is CASSANSANQPQHF. The CDR3 nucleotides read TGTGCCAGCAGCGCAAACAGTGCCAATCAGCCCCAGCATTTT.

The chain joins TRBV29-1 to TRBJ2-7, with TRBD2 matching 9 bases. CDR3 length: 13 amino acids. Germline trimming cut 4 bases from V and 2 bases from J; bases unmatched to any gene: 3. Germline values: CDR1 SQVTM, CDR2 ANQGSEA. CDR3 DNA: TGCAGCGTTGGGTTAGCGGGAGCCTACGAGCAGTACTTC. It encodes CSVGLAGAYEQYF.

This rearrangement joins TRBV19 to TRBJ2-2; 8 bases agree with TRBD2. V lost 4 bases and J lost 4; bases outside the gene matches: 2. This CDR3 has 14 amino acids. The V gene's germline CDR1 is LNHDA and CDR2 SQIVND (reference sequence). The CDR3 spells CASSNSGTTGELFF. The CDR3 nucleotides are TGTGCCAGTAGTAATAGCGGGACCACCGGGGAGCTGTTTTTT.

CDR3 in DNA: TGTGCCTGGAGCAACCAGGGTCGAACAACTGAACAGCCCCAGCATTTT. Protein sequence: CAWSNQGRTTEQPQHF. The chain has TRBV30 and TRBJ1-5; tentative D call: TRBD1 (5 bases). From germline, CDR1 is GTSNPN and CDR2 SVGIG (reference sequence). Trimming took off 3 bases at V and 7 bases at J, with 22 bases between the two ends. The CDR3 has 16 amino acids. Based on the CDR3 plus reference TRBV30 and TRBJ1-5, the full variable domain is SQTIHQWPATLVQPVGSPLSLECTVEGTSNPNLYWYRQAAGRGLQLLFYSVGIGQISSEVPQNLSASRPQDRQFILSSKKLLLSDSGFYLCAWSNQGRTTEQPQHFGDGTRLSIL.

The V gene is TRBV29-1, the J gene TRBJ1-1, with D perhaps matching TRBD1 (6 bases). This CDR3 spans 14 amino acids. Germline CDR1 and CDR2: SQVTM and ANQGSEA. V lost 5 bases to trimming and J lost 5 bases, with 18 bases between them. CDR3 in DNA: TGCAGCGTTCTAACTTGGGGGGCCAGGACTGAAGCTTTCTTT. It yields the protein CSVLTWGARTEAFF.

The chain uses TRBV19 and TRBJ1-2, with 7 bases aligning to TRBD1. CDR3 length equals 15 residues. The V and J ends lost 4 bases and 2 bases, in that order; junction bases with no gene match: 7. The germline V gene encodes CDR1 LNHDA and CDR2 SQIVND (reference sequence). This CDR3 is CASSTNRGVNYGYTF. CDR3 nucleotides: TGTGCCAGTAGTACAAACAGGGGTGTGAACTATGGCTACACCTTC.

This rearrangement joins TRBV5-1 to TRBJ2-7; the match to TRBD2 covers 11 bases. With 1 base clipped from V and 5 bases from J, the junction kept 2 bases outside the gene matches. CDR3 length: 14 amino acids. Per the germline V gene, CDR1 is SGHRS and CDR2 is YFSETQ. The CDR3 spells CASSLTSGSNEQYF. In nucleotides, the CDR3 is TGCGCCAGCAGCTTGACTAGCGGGAGCAACGAGCAGTACTTC.

In its sample, this clone was seen a few times. The gene calls are TRBV13 and TRBJ1-1; D possibly corresponds to TRBD1 (6 bases). The CDR3 loop spans 17 amino acids. CDR1 is PRHDT and CDR2 is FYEKMQ in the germline V gene (reference sequence). V was clipped by 5 bases and J by 1 base, with 20 bases between them. This CDR3 reads CASSQTGLSLRNTEAFF. The CDR3 DNA reads as TGTGCCAGCAGCCAAACAGGGCTCAGTCTGCGGAACACTGAAGCTTTCTTT.

This chain links TRBV4-1 with TRBJ2-5, with 11 nucleotides matching TRBD2. Germline V gives CDR1 MGHRA, CDR2 YSYEKL. The CDR3 is 19 residues long. Losses at the gene ends were 1 base for V and 2 bases for J; bases not matched to a gene: 12. The CDR3 nucleotides read TGCGCCAGCAGCCAAGTTTTTAGCGGGAGGGCCGGGGCACAAGAGACCCAGTACTTC. This codes for CASSQVFSGRAGAQETQYF.

Note on this clone: Germline and junction disagree at one end, which may indicate a read error. V and J are TRBV7-3 and TRBJ1-2; 9 bases align to TRBD1. The CDR3 has 15 residues. The V gene's germline CDR1 is SGHTA and CDR2 FQGTGA. In DNA, the CDR3 is TGTGCCAGCAGCGTAACCGGGACAGGGAACTATGGCTACACCTTC. Protein: CASSVTGTGNYGYTF.

V and J are TRBV5-6 and TRBJ2-5, with 10 bases lining up with TRBD2. The CDR3 consists of 19 residues. The ends lost 0 bases at V and 3 bases at J; junction bases unmatched: 14. Per germline, CDR1 SGHDT and CDR2 YYEEEE. The CDR3 loop is CASSLGQSQQLAGKETQYF. CDR3 DNA sequence: TGTGCCAGCAGCTTGGGGCAGAGCCAACAACTAGCGGGAAAAGAGACCCAGTACTTC.

This clone was recorded once. This chain connects TRBV7-9 to TRBJ1-2, with 8 bases matching TRBD1. CDR3 length: 14 residues. CDR1 and CDR2 from the germline V gene are SEHNR and FQNEAQ (reference sequence). The trim removed 1 base at V and 6 bases at J, leaving 4 bases unmatched. The DNA of the CDR3 is TGTGCCAGCAGCTTAGGGTCAGGGGGCGATGGCTACACCTTC. Translated, it gives CASSLGSGGDGYTF.

The chain employs TRBV6-1 and TRBJ2-7, with TRBD2 identical over 8 bases. V shed 10 bases and J 0 bases; nucleotides not matched to a gene: 8. Germline CDR1 and CDR2: MNHNS and SASEGT. CDR3 length: 14 amino acids. In nucleotides, the CDR3 is TGTGCCATCATGCGGGGGGCCGACTCCTACGAGCAGTACTTC. It specifies CAIMRGADSYEQYF.

This sequence joins TRBV30 and TRBJ2-5; D is unresolved. Germline CDR1 reads GTSNPN; CDR2 reads SVGIG (reference sequence). CDR3 length equals 11 residues. The V end lost 4 bases, the J end lost 2 bases, and 5 bases lay between the germline ends. The CDR3 reads CAWKGQETQYF. CDR3 nucleotides: TGTGCCTGGAAAGGGCAAGAGACCCAGTACTTC.

The chain couples TRBV5-5 to TRBJ2-7; D call uncertain. The CDR3 runs 14 residues. Per germline, CDR1 SGHKS and CDR2 YYEKEE (reference sequence). V was shortened by 2 bases and J by 3 bases, with 12 bases between the two germline ends. CDR3 in amino acids: CASSFLDTHYEQYF. For the CDR3, the DNA is TGTGCCAGCAGCTTTCTCGACACCCACTACGAGCAGTACTTC.

The gene calls are TRBV7-6 and TRBJ2-6, with TRBD1 matching 7 bases. V shed 8 bases, J shed 1 base, and the junction held 14 bases outside the gene matches. CDR3 length: 18 amino acids. Germline CDR1 SGHVS, CDR2 FNYEAQ. The CDR3 nucleotides are TGTGCCAGCTCTATAGGGACAGTTGTTCCTTCTGGGGCCAACGTCCTGACTTTC. Its protein product is CASSIGTVVPSGANVLTF. The variable domain in full, completed from reference TRBV7-6 and TRBJ2-6, reads GAGVSQSPRYKVTKRGQDVALRCDPISGHVSLYWYRQALGQGPEFLTYFNYEAQQDKSGLPNDRFSAERPEGSISTLTIQRTEQRDSAMYRCASSIGTVVPSGANVLTFGAGSRLTVL.

The chain combines TRBV7-3 with TRBJ2-2, with 10 positions matching TRBD2. CDR1 and CDR2 (germline): SGHTA, FQGTGA. This CDR3 is built from 15 residues. With 1 base clipped from V and 4 bases from J, the junction kept 0 bases outside the gene matches. The CDR3 sequence is CASSLIAGGTGELFF. CDR3 bases: TGTGCCAGCAGCTTAATAGCGGGAGGCACCGGGGAGCTGTTTTTT.